Given below is one T cell receptor beta chain in context. This clonotype was recorded many times. Its cognate antigen has yet to be identified. Per-nucleotide qualities are absent, and no much larger clonotype sits a single base away. These data belong to a study of neurological immune-mediated disorders (dated by TCRdb to about 2019). Broadly, across the study: Among the 35 or so multiple sclerosis patients, relapsing-remitting MS was present in some 31 and secondary progressive MS was present in 3. Peripheral blood TCR-beta repertoires from HTLV-I-associated myelopathy (HAM/TSP) patients, multiple sclerosis patients and healthy controls were compared by UMI-based sequencing. The roughly 100 TCR-beta libraries covered PBMC samples along with longitudinal samples, technical triplicates, and paired sorted CD4+ and CD8+ T-cell subsets. The cohort included approximately 68 subjects: about 15 with HAM/TSP, around 35 with multiple sclerosis, and some 20 healthy controls.

cDNA was synthesized by template-switch 5'RACE using a primer carrying a 10-nucleotide random unique molecular identifier by which each TCR transcript was tagged. Every sequencing run yielded over 180 million TCR-beta sequences covering 15-18 subjects. The RNeasy kit was used for extraction of total RNA. The KAPA Real-time Library Amplification kit was used to amplify TCR-beta VDJ regions with primers targeting the TCR constant region and the 5'RACE anchor. Sample indexes and Illumina adaptors were added in a first PCR, after which library yield was increased in a second PCR. After Ampure bead purification, the roughly 650 bp TCR product was size-selected on a 2% E-gel SizeSelection system. Before pooling, library quality was checked on a Bioanalyzer, concentration was measured with Qubit, and libraries were quantified with the Kapa Library Quantification kit. An Illumina HiSeq 2500 sequenced the libraries paired-end 2 x 150 bp. To increase sequence diversity, roughly 24-30% phiX was spiked into each library pool. In the authors' own workflow: The UMI-based MiGEC pipeline processed quality-filtered reads and removed over 75% of raw TCR sequences during error correction. IMGT germline references were used for alignment of VDJ genes, and clonotypes were defined by a unique CDR3 amino acid sequence together with V-J genes. Clonal expansion, Shannon diversity and CDR3 relatedness (CalcPairwiseDistances, ClusterSamples) were evaluated with VDJtools, and phylogenetic trees were built with CLCbio workbench. Clones with at least 8 unique UMIs were defined as expanded, with this threshold being based on coefficient-of-variation modelling across technical triplicates. The public reads were quality trimmed at Q25 with fastp and then assembled into clones with MiXCR by TCRdb, keeping productive beta chains. Each entry merges the rows of one CDR3 protein and shows their most common DNA and genes. The V and J calls and clone size are TCRdb's, not the authors'. In this sample the table shows around 68,000 distinct CDR3 sequences, over 4% of which occur a single time. The top ten hold around 2.7% of the sample.

For unsorted PBMC libraries, 2 million PBMCs were used after storage in RNAlater at -80 degrees C until RNA extraction. Multiple sclerosis patients were enrolled in a US clinical protocol evaluating disease progression by magnetic resonance imaging. Peripheral blood was subjected to Ficoll-Hypaque density gradient centrifugation to isolate PBMCs, which were then cryopreserved in liquid nitrogen. The CDR3 contains 17 residues, cysteine and phenylalanine counted. The entry retains the CDR3 DNA only, 51 bases that are in frame from base 1. Trimmed from V: 3 bases; trimmed from J: 2 bases; junction bases lacking a gene match: 13. The germline V gene encodes CDR1 DFQATT and CDR2 SNEGSKA (reference sequence). What the study reported, not specific to this receptor: The MS cluster showed no association with clinical or MRI features, and the authors stated that larger cohorts are needed. Expanded clones from different subjects shared no identical CDR3 amino acid sequences, which suggests that TCR-beta repertoires were private in all groups. Phylogenetic analysis grouped repertoires from 18 of 34 MS patients into a cluster of related CDR3 sequences, suggesting a possible repertoire-level signature. The highest TCR clonal expansion was observed in HAM/TSP patients, whereas the lowest was observed in MS patients, even when compared with healthy controls.

The rearranged chain carries TRBV20-1 and TRBJ2-1; 7 bases in the junction line up with TRBD2. The TCR sequence derives from a man aged 45 to 65 with multiple sclerosis. Sequenced input: PBMCs. The CDR3 region has the sequence CSASPPGGAKTYNEQFF. The DNA reads as follows: TGCAGTGCTAGCCCTCCGGGGGGAGCAAAAACCTACAATGAGCAGTTCTTC.